This record covers a single T cell receptor (beta chain). No antigen is known for it. No qualities accompany the bases; no much larger clone lies one base away. This sample is drawn from a study of cytomegalovirus exposure and HLA in healthy donors (dated by TCRdb to about 2017). Some background on the complete study: An earlier analysis of 587 of the donors reported about 260 Gb of sequence data and around 100 million unique TCR beta sequences obtained from some 170 million T cells. Approximately 300 gigabases of sequencing data and approximately 91 million unique TCR sequences made up an early release that covered fewer than 650 HLA-typed donors. Of the approximately 400 genotyped donors, 80% to 90% were placed in the genetic ancestry cluster associated with self-reported Caucasian donors. The study was designed to test whether signatures of past pathogen exposure could be identified by cataloging public T cell receptors. The study used immunosequencing to profile the T cell repertoires of approximately 630 subjects and linked those repertoires to cytomegalovirus serostatus. Besides the first cohort of roughly 640 subjects, a separate validation cohort made up of over a hundred different subjects was used. To predict cytomegalovirus infection status, the study combined high-throughput TCR immunosequencing, statistical association of individual TCRs with disease status, and machine learning. In a later analysis, previously published TCR beta repertoires from 666 donors were re-analyzed and high-resolution HLA genotyping was added so that TCR occurrence patterns could be studied. In the later analysis, no new phenotypic data were used to find candidate immune exposures; instead, reliance was placed on TCR beta sequences and their occurrence across donors. An earlier analysis of several hundred of the donors used high-throughput TCR beta sequencing to judge whether each TCR beta V gene segment behaved as functional or pseudogenic. Donor age, sex, ethnicity and CMV serostatus were compiled alongside the repertoire data. A later genetic analysis took genome-wide SNP genotypes for about three fifths of the 666 donors and used that subset as a discovery cohort. All discovery cohort repertoires had been generated using a single sequencing platform. Both class I and class II loci were covered by HLA typing, at four-digit resolution. The number of donors typed differed by locus, with 629-630 for A, B, C, DRB1 and DQB1, roughly 520 for DQA1, over 600 for DPA1, and some 450 for DPB1. Roughly 5 DR-DQ haplotypes were handled as single units for association and clustering, since linkage in the cohort was strong. On average, roughly 240,000 unique TCR beta nucleotide sequences were sequenced per donor among 398 genotyped donors of the cohort, with approximately 18% of those sequences being non-productive.

Trimming at the junction amounts to 2 bases on V and 2 bases on J, and the germline ends lie 10 bases apart. The CDR3 goes from the cysteine to the phenylalanine over 14 residues. The kept DNA is CDR3 alone, 42 bases in frame from the first base. The germline V gene supplies CDR1 SQVTM and CDR2 ANQGSEA. The cohort comprised fewer than 700 healthy bone marrow donors. At the time of sampling, all cohort members were nominally healthy, though unrecorded immune exposures were likely present. The donor was CMV seronegative and was included in the group of 352 seronegative cohort members. A peripheral blood sample was collected from each donor, and TCR beta sequencing was performed on peripheral blood mononuclear cells. Genomic DNA was extracted from the blood cell samples with the Qiagen DNeasy Blood Extraction Kit. To prepare the library, the immunoSEQ multiplex PCR assay was applied. For the multiplex PCR, a mixture combining 60 forward primers for TCR Vbeta segments and 13 reverse primers for TCR Jbeta segments was used. Amplification of the CDR3 region of rearranged TCR beta genes was performed with a multiplex PCR assay on genomic DNA. Amplified TCR beta libraries were sequenced as 87-base-pair reads on the Illumina HiSeq System. Per the authors' processing: Across the 700 or so repertoires, a later analysis counted 78 million or so unique TCR beta chains, around 10 million of which were shared by at least two donors. Raw reads were error-corrected and collapsed into unique sequences with a nearest-neighbor algorithm that merged closely related sequences to remove PCR and sequencing errors. V, D and J gene segments were assigned by aligning CDR3 sequences to IMGT reference sequences. Each retained sequence needed at least a six-nucleotide match to both a V gene segment and a J gene segment. Rearrangements were classified as productive when the CDR3 lacked stop codons and remained in frame with V and J, and all other rearrangements were classified as non-productive. Following IMGT convention, CDR3 was defined as the stretch from the second conserved V-encoded cysteine up to the conserved J-encoded phenylalanine. Sequences without an unambiguous match to a single V gene segment were excluded from the earlier analysis of a few hundred of the donors. An earlier analysis of a few hundred of the donors classified V segments as functional when productive rearrangements were above 56.7% and as segregating when the standard deviation between donors was above 5%. A statistical classification framework was developed to diagnose cytomegalovirus status using the catalog of TCR beta chain sequences. In a later analysis, V and J genes were assigned by comparing TCR nucleotide sequences against IMGT/GENE-DB human TR gene sequences. The TCRdist pipeline was used in a later analysis to assign CDR3 sequences and most-parsimonious VDJ recombination scenarios. In a later analysis, every TCR beta chain was defined by the combination of its CDR3 amino acid sequence and its V-gene family, and reads without a unique V-gene family were dropped. To address suspected cross-contamination and a sequencing artifact, a later analysis removed a few hundred highly shared, low-generation-probability nucleotide sequences. A later analysis calculated a clonal expansion index for each public chain from normalized within-repertoire ranks of inferred template counts. Generation probabilities in a later analysis came from a VDJ recombination model fitted to out-of-frame rearrangements, and those results were checked against IGoR. In a later analysis, TCR-TCR, TCR-HLA and TCR-CMV co-occurrence was scored with hypergeometric tests, and a repertoire-size bias correction was applied to TCR pairs. In a later analysis, false discovery rates were estimated by permuting HLA or CMV assignments 20 times. In a later analysis, co-occurring TCRs were grouped with DBSCAN, and TCRdist sequence similarity was added when clustering was performed within HLA-allele-positive subsets. Repertoires with fewer than 30,000 or more than 120,000 public chains, plus five repertoires with anomalous nucleotide sharing, were excluded from co-occurrence clustering. TCRdb re-hosts the immuneACCESS table, in-frame sequences only. Its copies lack some clones; in the studies checked, an unresolved V gene accounts for under half of them, and the cause for the rest is not known. Clonal size and the V and J genes are those of that table, whereas D and trimming came from the DNA. The sample table shows 150,000 to 200,000 clones, and 73% are seen once. The biggest ten clones account for 1.5% to 2% of the sample.

Broad study findings and their caveats: The only immune exposure information available for the cohort was CMV serostatus. According to a later analysis, TCR association rates differed among HLA loci, with DRB1 alleles showing the most associated TCRs and HLA-C alleles showing the fewest. V-gene and J-gene trimming of TCR beta chains was associated with a missense DCLRE1C variant in a later genetic analysis, and the association was replicated in an independent cohort. The 87-base-pair reads could not distinguish some IMGT-functional V segments, including TRBV6-2 and TRBV6-3, so those segments were excluded. In vitro tests confirmed that three of the cytomegalovirus-associated TCR beta chains recognize cytomegalovirus antigens. Assigning TCR associations to individual alleles was difficult when HLA alleles, especially DR and DQ, strongly co-occurred. In a later analysis, HLA-associated TCR beta chains showed more clonal expansion and lower generation probabilities than non-associated chains that were equally common. According to a later analysis, most CMV-associated TCR beta chains appeared to be HLA-restricted, and the HLA associations seemed to be driven largely by CMV exposure. While some public TCRs were present in many individuals, most TCR sequences turned up only very rarely across donors. A further reported finding was that TCR beta sequences accurately predicted the HLA-A and HLA-B alleles for most subjects in the first cohort. At a false discovery rate of 0.05, a later analysis linked roughly 17,000 TCR beta sequences to specific HLA alleles. A cluster of highly shared sequence variants was judged likely to represent a technical artifact of the sequencing pipeline. Roughly uniform sequencing depth across donors was assumed in presence/absence analyses, although this assumption may not hold. The earlier analysis of approximately 540 of the donors excluded 15 to 20 rarely observed V segments, including chromosome 9 orphons, because counts were too low. HLA typing was unavailable for some donors at each locus, so association tests used only the typed subset. In a later genetic analysis, fewer N-insertions in productive TCRs were reported among donors in an Asian-associated ancestry cluster than the 666-donor mean. Only TCR beta chains were sequenced in this cohort, and the absence of alpha or paired-chain data limited detectable features. In an earlier analysis of 500 to 650 of the donors, most TCR beta V segments appeared in productive rearrangements about 90% or about 30% of the time, broadly matching IMGT annotations. Correlated functional status among segregating V segments might be attributable to linkage disequilibrium, but an unknown experimental factor could not be ruled out. A later analysis reported that several top co-occurrence clusters appeared linked to parvovirus B19, influenza, CMV and Epstein-Barr virus. According to the authors, the approach could potentially be generalized to other disease states and immunological phenotypes. The study gave a list of 150 to 200 TCR beta chains associated with cytomegalovirus. The classifier was reported to diagnose cytomegalovirus status with high specificity and sensitivity in both the original cohort and the validation cohort.

The sequencing input was PBMCs. The sequence joins TRBV29-1 to TRBJ2-1; the D gene is possibly TRBD1, with 5 bases matching. The TCR sequence derives from a young woman in good health and CMV-seronegative. At the DNA level, the sequence is TGCAGCGTTGAAAGGATAGGGGCCTACAATGAGCAGTTCTTC. Its protein is CSVERIGAYNEQFF.